What follows describes a single T cell receptor beta chain. CDR3 length: 17 amino acids. V trimming: 4 bases; J trimming: 4 bases; junction bases outside the gene matches: 13. The germline V gene has CDR1 SGDLS and CDR2 YYNGEE. The data originate from a study of blood T cell repertoires in COVID-19. Study details: Specimens from acute and convalescent COVID-19 originated in the United States, Italy and Spain.

The assay was immunoSEQ multiplex PCR, and TCRdb's table has in-frame clones only and misses some. There are about 330,000 clones in the sample; roughly 90% occur only once, and around a sixth lies in the top ten. Enrollees, roughly 18 to 89 years old, lived in some 24 US areas. The TCR was taken from a woman aged 25 to 39 who had recovered from COVID-19. The J gene is TRBJ1-4, the V gene TRBV9; 7 bases are shared with TRBD1. What was sequenced was PBMCs or T cells enriched from blood (not recorded which). CDR3 DNA: TGTGCCAGCAGCTCCGGATTTGGGTACAGGGGTAATGAAAAACTGTTTTTT. Translating it yields CASSSGFGYRGNEKLFF.